This T cell receptor (beta chain) was retrieved from a study of human CD4 T cells and Enterobacteriaceae. Across the study: E. coli, K. pneumoniae, E. aerogenes, S. flexneri, S. sonnei, S. typhimurium, S. aureus were stimuli.

In its sample, this clone was seen a few times. V dropped 5 bases and J dropped 15; count of bases not matched to a gene: 5. The CDR3 covers 12 residues. Germline values: CDR1 MRHNA, CDR2 SNTAGT. Proliferating activated T cells were sorted by FACS as CFSE-low CD25+ ICOS+ after about 6-7 days. Memory CD4+ T cells were CFSE-labeled and cultured 2:1 with antigen-pulsed autologous monocytes. All CD4+ cells other than CD45RA+CCR7+CD95- naive cells were sorted as memory, over 95% pure. Measured with immunoSEQ multiplex PCR; TCRdb has only the in-frame clones, and not every one. The data hold roughly 830 clones, with approximately 50% observed a single time.

The chain uses TRBV6-4 and TRBJ2-1; 12 bases are a match to TRBD2. The sequenced material came from bacteria-reactive CD4+ T cells grown in culture. Subset given: CFSE-low proliferating memory CD4 T cells sorted after in vitro stimulation with a heat-inactivated bacterium or M. tuberculosis lysate. The receptor's source is a human donor in good health. This CDR3 reads CASSSSGRAWFF. The CDR3 DNA is TGTGCCAGCAGTTCTAGCGGGAGGGCCTGGTTCTTC.